This T cell receptor (beta chain) appears in the sequencing data of a study of CD8+CD57+ T cells in acquired aplastic anemia. On the study more broadly: Quantities of DNA derived from sorted CD4+ and CD8+ cells averaged approximately 3 ug.

Study conclusions and caveats: Roughly 30 CD8+ CDR3 sequences occurred in both the patients and the controls. The study found no significant CD8+ Simpson's diversity difference between patients and controls.

Germline loops: CDR1 SGHKS, CDR2 YYEKEE (reference sequence). The CDR3 is 14 amino acids. V lost 0 bases and J lost 1, with 8 bases in between. Of note for this clonotype: The antigen is not known.

Genomic DNA acted as the template from which TCR beta VDJ combination and CDR3 sequence profiling were carried out. One entry per CDR3 protein results from TCRdb running MiXCR on the reads. The sample includes around 200,000 distinct CDR3 sequences, roughly half of them seen just once. The patients chosen for sequencing had shown expansion of CD8+CD57+ cells (detected by flow cytometry). This TCR was sampled from a human donor with aplastic anemia. The specimen was sorted CD4+, CD8+, or CD8+CD57+ T cells (not recorded which) from PBMCs. J is TRBJ2-7 and V is TRBV5-5; D tentatively reads TRBD1 or TRBD2 (5 bases each). CDR3 DNA: TGTGCCAGCAGCTTGGTCGGGGCGTCCTACGAGCAGTACTTC. This codes for CASSLVGASYEQYF.